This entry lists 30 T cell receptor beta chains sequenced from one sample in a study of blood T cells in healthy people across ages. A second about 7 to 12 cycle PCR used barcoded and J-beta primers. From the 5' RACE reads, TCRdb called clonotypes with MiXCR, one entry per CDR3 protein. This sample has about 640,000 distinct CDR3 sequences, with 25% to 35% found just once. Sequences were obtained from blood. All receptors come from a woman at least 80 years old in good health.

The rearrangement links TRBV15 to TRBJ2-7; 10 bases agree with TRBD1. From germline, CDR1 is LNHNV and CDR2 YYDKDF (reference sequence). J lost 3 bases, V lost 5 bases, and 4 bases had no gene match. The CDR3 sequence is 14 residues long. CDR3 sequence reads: CATSSRDRGYEQYF. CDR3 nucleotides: TGTGCCACCAGCTCCCGGGACAGGGGCTACGAGCAGTACTTC.

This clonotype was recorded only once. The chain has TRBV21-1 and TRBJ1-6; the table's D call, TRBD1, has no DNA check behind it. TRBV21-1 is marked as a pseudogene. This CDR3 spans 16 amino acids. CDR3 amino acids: CASTLLGAGEDSPLHF. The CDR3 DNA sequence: TGTGCCAGCACCCTATTGGGGGCAGGGGAGGATTCACCCCTCCACTTT.

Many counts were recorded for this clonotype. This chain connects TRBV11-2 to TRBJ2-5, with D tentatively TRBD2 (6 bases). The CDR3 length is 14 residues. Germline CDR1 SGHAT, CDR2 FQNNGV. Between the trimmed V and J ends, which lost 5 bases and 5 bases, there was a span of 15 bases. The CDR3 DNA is TGTGCCAGCAGCCGGTCCGGACGGGAGGAGACCCAGTACTTC. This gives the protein CASSRSGREETQYF.

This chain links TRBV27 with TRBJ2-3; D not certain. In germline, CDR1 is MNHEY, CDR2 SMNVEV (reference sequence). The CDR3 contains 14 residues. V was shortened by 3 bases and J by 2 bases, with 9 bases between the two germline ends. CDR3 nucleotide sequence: TGTGCCAGCAGTTTGCGCTCCCACACAGATACGCAGTATTTT. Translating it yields CASSLRSHTDTQYF.

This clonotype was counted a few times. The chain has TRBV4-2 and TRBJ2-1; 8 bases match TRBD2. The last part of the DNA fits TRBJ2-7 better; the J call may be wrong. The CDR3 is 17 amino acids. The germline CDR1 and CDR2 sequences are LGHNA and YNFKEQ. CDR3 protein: CASSQDGSGGAYNEQYF. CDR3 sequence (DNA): TGTGCCAGCAGCCAAGATGGGAGCGGGGGCGCCTACAATGAGCAGTACTTC.

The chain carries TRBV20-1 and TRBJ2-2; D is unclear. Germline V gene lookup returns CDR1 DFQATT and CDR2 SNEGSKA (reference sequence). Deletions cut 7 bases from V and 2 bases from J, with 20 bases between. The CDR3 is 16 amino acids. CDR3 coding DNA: TGCAGTGTATTTGACACCTCTTTACCTAACACCGGGGAGCTGTTTTTT. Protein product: CSVFDTSLPNTGELFF.

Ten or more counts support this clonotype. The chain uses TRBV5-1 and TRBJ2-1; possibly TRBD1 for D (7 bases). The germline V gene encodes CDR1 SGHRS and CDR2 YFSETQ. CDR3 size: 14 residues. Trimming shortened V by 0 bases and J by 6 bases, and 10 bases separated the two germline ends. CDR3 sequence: CASSLVQGGNEQFF. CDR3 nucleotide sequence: TGCGCCAGCAGCTTGGTCCAGGGGGGCAATGAGCAGTTCTTC.

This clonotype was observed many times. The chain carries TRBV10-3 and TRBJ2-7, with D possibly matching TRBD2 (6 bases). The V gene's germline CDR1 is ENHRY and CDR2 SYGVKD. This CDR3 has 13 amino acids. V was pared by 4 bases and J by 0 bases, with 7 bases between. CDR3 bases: TGTGCCATCAGTGGGGGGGACTCCTACGAGCAGTACTTC. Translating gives CAISGGDSYEQYF.

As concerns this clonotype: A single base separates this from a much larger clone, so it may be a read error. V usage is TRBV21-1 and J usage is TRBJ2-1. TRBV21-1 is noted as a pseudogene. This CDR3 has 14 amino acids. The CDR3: CASSHTNSSYEQFF. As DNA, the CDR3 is TGTGCCAGCAGTCACACAAACAGCTCCTACGAGCAGTTCTTC.

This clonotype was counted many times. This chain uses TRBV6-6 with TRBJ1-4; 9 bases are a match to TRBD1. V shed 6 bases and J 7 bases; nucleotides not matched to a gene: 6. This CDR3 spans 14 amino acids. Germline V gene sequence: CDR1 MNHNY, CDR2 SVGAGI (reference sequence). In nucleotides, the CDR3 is TGTGCCAGCAGATGGACAGGGGAGGGTGAAAAACTGTTTTTT. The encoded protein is CASRWTGEGEKLFF.

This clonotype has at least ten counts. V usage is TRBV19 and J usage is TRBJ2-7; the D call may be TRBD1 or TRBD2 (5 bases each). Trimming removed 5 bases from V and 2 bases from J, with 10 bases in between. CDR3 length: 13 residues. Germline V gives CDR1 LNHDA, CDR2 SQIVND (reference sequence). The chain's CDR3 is CASSVMGAYEQYF. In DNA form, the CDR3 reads TGTGCCAGTAGTGTAATGGGGGCCTACGAGCAGTACTTC.

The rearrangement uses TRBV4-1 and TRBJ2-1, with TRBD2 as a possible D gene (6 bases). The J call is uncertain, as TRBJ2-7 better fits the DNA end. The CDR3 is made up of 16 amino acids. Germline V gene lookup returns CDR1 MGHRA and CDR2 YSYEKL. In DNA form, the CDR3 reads TGCGCCAGCAGCCAAGAACGGGGAGGCTCCTACAATGAGCAGTACTTC. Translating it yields CASSQERGGSYNEQYF.

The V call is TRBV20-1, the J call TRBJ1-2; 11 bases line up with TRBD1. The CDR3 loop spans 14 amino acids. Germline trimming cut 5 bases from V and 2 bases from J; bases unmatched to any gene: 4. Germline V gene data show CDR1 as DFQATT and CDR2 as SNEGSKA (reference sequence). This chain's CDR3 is CSAPDRGPNYGYTF. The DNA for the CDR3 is TGCAGTGCTCCGGACAGGGGGCCCAACTATGGCTACACCTTC.

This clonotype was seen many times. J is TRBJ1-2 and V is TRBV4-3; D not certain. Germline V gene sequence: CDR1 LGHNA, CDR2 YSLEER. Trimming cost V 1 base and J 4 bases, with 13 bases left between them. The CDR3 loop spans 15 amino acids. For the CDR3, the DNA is TGCGCCAGCAGCCAAGTAGGAGGGAACACCTATGGCTACACCTTC. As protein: CASSQVGGNTYGYTF.

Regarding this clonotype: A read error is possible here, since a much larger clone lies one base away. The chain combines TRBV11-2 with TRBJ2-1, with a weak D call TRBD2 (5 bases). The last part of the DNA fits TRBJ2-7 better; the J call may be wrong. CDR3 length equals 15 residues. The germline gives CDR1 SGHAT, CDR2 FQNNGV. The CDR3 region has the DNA TGTGCCAGCAGCTTCGGACTGACGTCCTACAATGAGCAGTACTTC. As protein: CASSFGLTSYNEQYF.

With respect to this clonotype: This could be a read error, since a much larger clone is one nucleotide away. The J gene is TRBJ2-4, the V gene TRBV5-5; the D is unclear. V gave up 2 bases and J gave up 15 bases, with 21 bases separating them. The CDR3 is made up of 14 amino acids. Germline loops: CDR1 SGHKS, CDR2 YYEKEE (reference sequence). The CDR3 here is CASSFDGRQETLYF. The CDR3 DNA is TGTGCCAGCAGCTTCGATGGGCGGCAAGAGACCCTGTACTTC.

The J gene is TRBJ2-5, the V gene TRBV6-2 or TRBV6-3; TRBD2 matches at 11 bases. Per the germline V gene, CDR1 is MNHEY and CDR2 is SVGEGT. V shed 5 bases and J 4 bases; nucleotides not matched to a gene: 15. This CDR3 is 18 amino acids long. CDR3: CASSGGVAGGPGRETQYF. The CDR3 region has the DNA TGTGCCAGCAGTGGAGGCGTAGCGGGGGGGCCTGGTCGAGAGACCCAGTACTTC.

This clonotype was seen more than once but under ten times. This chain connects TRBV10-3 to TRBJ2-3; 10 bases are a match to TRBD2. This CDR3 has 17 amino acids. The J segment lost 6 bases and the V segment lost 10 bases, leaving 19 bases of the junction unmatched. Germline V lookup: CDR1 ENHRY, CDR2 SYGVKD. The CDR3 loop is CASRGVAGGLTGDTQYF. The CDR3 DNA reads TGTGCCAGTAGGGGGGTAGCGGGGGGCCTGACCGGTGATACGCAGTATTTT.

This CDR3 reads CASSVLAETYNEQFF. CDR3 DNA sequence: TGTGCCAGCAGCGTACTAGCGGAGACCTACAATGAGCAGTTCTTC. The rearrangement links TRBV9 to TRBJ2-1, with 7 bases matching TRBD2. The CDR3 has 15 amino acids. Trimming cost V 1 base and J 2 bases; bases outside gene matches: 3. CDR1 and CDR2 from the germline V gene are SGDLS and YYNGEE.

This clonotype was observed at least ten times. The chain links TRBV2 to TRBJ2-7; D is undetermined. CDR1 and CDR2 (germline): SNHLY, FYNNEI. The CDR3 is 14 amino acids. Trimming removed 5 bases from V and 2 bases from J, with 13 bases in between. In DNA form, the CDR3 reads TGTGCCAGCAGTCCCCGTCTCTCCACCTACGAGCAGTACTTC. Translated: CASSPRLSTYEQYF.

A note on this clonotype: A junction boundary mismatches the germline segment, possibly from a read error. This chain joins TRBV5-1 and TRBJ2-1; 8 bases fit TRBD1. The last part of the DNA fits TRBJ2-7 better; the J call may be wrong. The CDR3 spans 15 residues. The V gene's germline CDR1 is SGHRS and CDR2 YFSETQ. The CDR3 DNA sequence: TGTGCCAGCAGCCGAGAGACAGGGGATTCGAACGAGCAGTACTTC. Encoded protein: CASSRETGDSNEQYF.

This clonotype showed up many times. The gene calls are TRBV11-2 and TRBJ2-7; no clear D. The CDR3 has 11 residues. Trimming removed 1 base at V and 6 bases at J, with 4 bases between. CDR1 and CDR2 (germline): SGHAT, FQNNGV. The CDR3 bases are TGTGCCAGCAGCTTAGCCCCCGAGCAGTACTTC. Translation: CASSLAPEQYF.

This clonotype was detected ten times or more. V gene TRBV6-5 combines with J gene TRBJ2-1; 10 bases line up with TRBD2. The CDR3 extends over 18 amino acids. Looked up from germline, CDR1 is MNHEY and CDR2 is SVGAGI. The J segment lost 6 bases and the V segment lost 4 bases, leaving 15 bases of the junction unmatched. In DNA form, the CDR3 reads TGTGCCAGCAGTTTTGGTAGCGGGGGGACTGACGGGGGCAATGAGCAGTTCTTC. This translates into CASSFGSGGTDGGNEQFF.

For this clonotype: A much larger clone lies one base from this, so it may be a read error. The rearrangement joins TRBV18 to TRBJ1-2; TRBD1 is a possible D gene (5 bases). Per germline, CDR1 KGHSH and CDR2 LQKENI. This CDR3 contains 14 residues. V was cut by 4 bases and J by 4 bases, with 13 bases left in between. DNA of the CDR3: TGTGCCAGCTCACTGGAAGGGACGAGCTATGGCTACACCTTC. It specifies CASSLEGTSYGYTF. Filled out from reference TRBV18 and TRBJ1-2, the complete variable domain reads NAGVMQNPRHLVRRRGQEARLRCSPMKGHSHVYWYRQLPEEGLKFMVYLQKENIIDESGMPKERFSAEFPKEGPSILRIQQVVRGDSAAYFCASSLEGTSYGYTFGSGTRLTVV.

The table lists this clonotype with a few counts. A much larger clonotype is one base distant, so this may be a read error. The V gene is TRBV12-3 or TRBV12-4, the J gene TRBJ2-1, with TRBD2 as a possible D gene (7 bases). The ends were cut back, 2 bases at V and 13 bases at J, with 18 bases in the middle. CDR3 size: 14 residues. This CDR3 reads CASSLPTGRETQFF. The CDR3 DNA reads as TGTGCCAGCAGTTTACCTACAGGGAGGGAGACCCAGTTCTTC.

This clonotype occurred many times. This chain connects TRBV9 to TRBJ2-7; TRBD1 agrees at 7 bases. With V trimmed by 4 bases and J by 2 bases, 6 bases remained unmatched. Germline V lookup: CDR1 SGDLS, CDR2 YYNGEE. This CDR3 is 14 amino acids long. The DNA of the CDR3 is TGTGCCAGCAGCCCCCGGGACAGAGCCTACGAGCAGTACTTC. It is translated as CASSPRDRAYEQYF. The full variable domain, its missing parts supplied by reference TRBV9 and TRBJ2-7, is DSGVTQTPKHLITATGQRVTLRCSPRSGDLSVYWYQQSLDQGLQFLIQYYNGEERAKGNILERFSAQQFPDLHSELNLSSLELGDSALYFCASSPRDRAYEQYFGPGTRLTVT.

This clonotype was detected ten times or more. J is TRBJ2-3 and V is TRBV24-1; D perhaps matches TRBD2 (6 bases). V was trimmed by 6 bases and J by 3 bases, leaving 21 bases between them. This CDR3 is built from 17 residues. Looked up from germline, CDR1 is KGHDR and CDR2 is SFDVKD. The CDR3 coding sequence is TGTGCCACCAGTCTTTCCGGAACAGGCAGCGGGACAGATACGCAGTATTTT. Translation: CATSLSGTGSGTDTQYF.

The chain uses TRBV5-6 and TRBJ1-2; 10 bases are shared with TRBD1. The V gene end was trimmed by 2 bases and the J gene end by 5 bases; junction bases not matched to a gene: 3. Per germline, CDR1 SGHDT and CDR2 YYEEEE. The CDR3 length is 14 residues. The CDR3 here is CASSLDRGLYGYTF. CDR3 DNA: TGTGCCAGCAGCTTAGACAGGGGGCTTTATGGCTACACCTTC.

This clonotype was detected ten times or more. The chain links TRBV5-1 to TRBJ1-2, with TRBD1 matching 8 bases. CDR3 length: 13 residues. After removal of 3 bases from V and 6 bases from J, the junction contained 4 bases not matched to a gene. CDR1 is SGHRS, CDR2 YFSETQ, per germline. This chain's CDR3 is CASSSSQGDGYTF. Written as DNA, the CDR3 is TGCGCCAGCAGCTCCTCACAGGGGGATGGCTACACCTTC.

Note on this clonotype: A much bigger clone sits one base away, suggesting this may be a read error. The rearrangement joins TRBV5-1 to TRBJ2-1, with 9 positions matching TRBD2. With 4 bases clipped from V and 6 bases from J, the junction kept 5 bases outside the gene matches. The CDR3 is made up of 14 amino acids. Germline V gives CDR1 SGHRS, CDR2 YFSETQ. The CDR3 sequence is CASSGGGGANEQFF. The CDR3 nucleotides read TGCGCCAGCAGCGGGGGCGGGGGGGCCAATGAGCAGTTCTTC.